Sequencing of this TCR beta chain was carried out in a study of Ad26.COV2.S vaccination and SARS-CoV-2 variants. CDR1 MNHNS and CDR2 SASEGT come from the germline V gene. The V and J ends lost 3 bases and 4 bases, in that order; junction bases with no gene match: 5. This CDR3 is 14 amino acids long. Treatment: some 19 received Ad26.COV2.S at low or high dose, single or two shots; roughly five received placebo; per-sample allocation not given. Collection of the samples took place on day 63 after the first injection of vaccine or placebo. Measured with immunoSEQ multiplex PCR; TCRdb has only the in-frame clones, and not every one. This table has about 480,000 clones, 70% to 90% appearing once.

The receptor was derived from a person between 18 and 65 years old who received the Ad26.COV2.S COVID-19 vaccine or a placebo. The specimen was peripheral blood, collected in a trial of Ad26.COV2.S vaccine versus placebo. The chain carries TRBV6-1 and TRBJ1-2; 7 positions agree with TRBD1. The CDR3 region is CASSEDRFAYGYTF. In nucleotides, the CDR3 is TGTGCCAGCAGTGAGGACAGGTTCGCCTATGGCTACACCTTC.